This T cell receptor (beta chain) was sequenced during a study of shared clonotypes between healthy human individuals. The study's findings and limits: Naive CD4 clonotypes were shared across several donors at 4.5% to 6.5%. What naive subsets generally showed was a larger estimated richness than memory subsets showed.

The repertoire was sequenced with immunoSEQ multiplex PCR; TCRdb's copy has only in-frame clones and lacks some. The sample comprises millions of clones, approximately 92% of which are singletons, and 0.13% to 0.15% rests with the top ten. This clone was counted a few times. Its antigen remains unknown. The same CDR3 can be traced to other DNA sequences in this sample. This CDR3 region has 12 residues. Germline V CDR1 and CDR2: SQVTM, ANQGSEA. J was trimmed by 5 bases and V by 4 bases; bases with no gene match: 4. The sequenced material came from naive CD4+ T cells sorted from blood. The subset denotes: CD45RA+ positively selected. V is TRBV29-1 and J is TRBJ1-1, with 7 positions matching TRBD1. The source is a man aged 18 to 30 in good health. In DNA, the CDR3 is TGCAGCGTTGGAACAGGGGTTACTGAAGCTTTCTTT. This encodes CSVGTGVTEAFF.